This paragraph reports one TCR beta chain. These data originate in a study of blood T cell repertoires in COVID-19. Per germline, CDR1 SGDLS and CDR2 YYNGEE. V was pared by 1 base and J by 5 bases, with 18 bases between. The CDR3 totals 17 residues. Original methodology: Amplification of reference gene primers was used by the study to estimate nucleated cell counts. Some clones are missing from TCRdb's copy, which holds only in-frame ones; the method was immunoSEQ multiplex PCR. V, J and clone size are taken as reported in that table, and D and trimming were inferred from the DNA itself. The profile covers about 150,000 clones, with roughly 88% appearing a single time and 6.9% taken by the ten largest.

The chain uses TRBV9 and TRBJ2-2; possible D gene TRBD2, 5 bases. Material: peripheral blood. This clonotype originated in an older man with COVID-19, enrolled during active disease. The CDR3: CASSVSHSMRVTGELFF. In DNA form, the CDR3 reads TGTGCCAGCAGCGTATCCCACAGTATGCGGGTGACCGGGGAGCTGTTTTTT. The variable domain in full, with the rest retrieved from reference TRBV9 and TRBJ2-2, is DSGVTQTPKHLITATGQRVTLRCSPRSGDLSVYWYQQSLDQGLQFLIQYYNGEERAKGNILERFSAQQFPDLHSELNLSSLELGDSALYFCASSVSHSMRVTGELFFGEGSRLTVL.